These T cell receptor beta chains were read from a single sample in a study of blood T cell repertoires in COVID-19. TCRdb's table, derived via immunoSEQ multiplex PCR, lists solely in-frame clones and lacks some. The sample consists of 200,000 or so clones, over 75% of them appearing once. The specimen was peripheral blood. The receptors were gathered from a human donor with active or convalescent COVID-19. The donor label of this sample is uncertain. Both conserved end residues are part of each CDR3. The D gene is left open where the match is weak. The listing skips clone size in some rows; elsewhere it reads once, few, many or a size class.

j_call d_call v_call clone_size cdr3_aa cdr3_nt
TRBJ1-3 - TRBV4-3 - CASSQVALSGNTIYF TGCGCCAGCAGCCAAGTAGCCCTCTCTGGAAACACCATATATTTT
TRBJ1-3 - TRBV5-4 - CASSSTGGSGNTIYF TGTGCCAGCAGCTCGACGGGGGGCTCTGGAAACACCATATATTTT
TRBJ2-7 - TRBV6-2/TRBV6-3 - CASSPLVGEISYEQYF TGTGCCAGCAGCCCCCTTGTGGGAGAGATCTCCTACGAGCAGTACTTC
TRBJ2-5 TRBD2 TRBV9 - CASSVERGPQETQYF TGTGCCAGCAGCGTTGAGCGGGGGCCCCAAGAGACCCAGTACTTC
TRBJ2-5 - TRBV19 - CASSLGKGHRFSQYF TGTGCCAGTAGTCTGGGTAAGGGGCACCGGTTCTCCCAGTACTTC
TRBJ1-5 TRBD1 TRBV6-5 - CASTGTGHQPQHF TGTGCCAGCACAGGGACAGGCCATCAGCCCCAGCATTTT
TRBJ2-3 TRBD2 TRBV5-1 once CASSLVEGLAGGRTTDTQYF TGCGCCAGCAGCTTGGTTGAGGGACTAGCGGGAGGGAGAACCACAGATACGCAGTATTTT
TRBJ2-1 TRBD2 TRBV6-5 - CASSSAGVGGHEQFF TGTGCCAGCAGTTCAGCGGGAGTGGGTGGGCATGAGCAGTTCTTC
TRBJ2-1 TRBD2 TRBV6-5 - CASRLAGGPLFF TGTGCCAGCAGACTAGCGGGGGGGCCTTTGTTCTTC
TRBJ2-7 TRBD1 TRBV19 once CASSRGQGSSYEQYF TGTGCCAGTAGTAGGGGACAGGGGAGCTCCTACGAGCAGTACTTC
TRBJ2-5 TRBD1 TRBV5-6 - CASSLLGQGETQYF TGTGCCAGCAGCTTGTTGGGACAGGGGGAGACCCAGTACTTC
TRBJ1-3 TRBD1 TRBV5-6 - CASRDRGLGNTIYF TGTGCCAGCAGAGATAGGGGGCTCGGAAACACCATATATTTT
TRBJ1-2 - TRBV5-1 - CASSLQDDGRGYTF TGCGCCAGCAGCTTACAGGATGACGGGCGTGGCTACACCTTC
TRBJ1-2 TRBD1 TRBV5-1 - CASSLIGQGDGYTF TGCGCCAGCAGCTTGATAGGACAGGGGGATGGCTACACCTTC
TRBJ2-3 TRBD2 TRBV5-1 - CASSLTPVSGSRDTQYF TGCGCCAGCAGCTTGACGCCAGTCAGCGGGAGTAGGGATACGCAGTATTTT
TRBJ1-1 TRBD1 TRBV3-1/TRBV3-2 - CASSPGQGMTEAFF TGTGCCAGCAGCCCAGGACAGGGGATGACTGAAGCTTTCTTT
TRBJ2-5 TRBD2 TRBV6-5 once CASSRDGTSQETQYF TGTGCCAGCAGTCGGGACGGGACTAGCCAAGAGACCCAGTACTTC
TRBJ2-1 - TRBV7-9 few CASSLSPGPANEQFF TGTGCCAGCAGCTTATCCCCGGGTCCCGCCAATGAGCAGTTCTTC
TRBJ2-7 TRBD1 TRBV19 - CASRQGAYEQYF TGTGCCAGTCGACAGGGGGCCTACGAGCAGTACTTC
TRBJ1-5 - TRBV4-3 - CASSQEVEQGNRHF TGCGCCAGCAGCCAAGAGGTCGAACAGGGAAATCGGCATTTT
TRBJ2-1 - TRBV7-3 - CASSLLGPDNEQFF TGTGCCAGCAGCTTATTGGGCCCCGACAATGAGCAGTTCTTC
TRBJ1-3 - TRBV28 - CASRVDSSGNTIYF TGTGCCAGCAGGGTGGACAGCTCTGGAAACACCATATATTTT
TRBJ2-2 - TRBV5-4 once CASSLDPAGVGELFF TGTGCCAGCAGCTTGGATCCAGCGGGTGTCGGGGAGCTGTTTTTT
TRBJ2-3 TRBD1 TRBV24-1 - CATSDRGQGRTDTQYF TGTGCCACCAGTGATAGGGGACAGGGGAGGACAGATACGCAGTATTTT
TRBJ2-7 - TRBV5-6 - CASSFAQGYVSYEQYF TGTGCCAGCAGCTTCGCCCAGGGTTACGTCTCCTACGAGCAGTACTTC
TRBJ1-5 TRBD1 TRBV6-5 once CASSRTGDVNQPQHF TGTGCCAGCAGCCGGACAGGGGACGTCAATCAGCCCCAGCATTTT
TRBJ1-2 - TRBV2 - CASSTTLTRGYTF TGTGCCAGCAGTACTACCCTAACGAGGGGCTACACCTTC
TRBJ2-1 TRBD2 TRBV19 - CASRGQLAGGPYNEQFF TGTGCCAGTAGGGGACAACTAGCGGGAGGGCCGTACAATGAGCAGTTCTTC
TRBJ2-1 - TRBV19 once CASSIGQYNEQFF TGTGCCAGTAGTATTGGACAGTACAATGAGCAGTTCTTC
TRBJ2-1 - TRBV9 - CASSVGSSGYNEQFF TGTGCCAGCAGCGTAGGTTCGTCAGGCTACAATGAGCAGTTCTTC
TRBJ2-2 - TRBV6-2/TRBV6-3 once CASSSFGQGELFF TGTGCCAGCAGTTCCTTTGGCCAGGGGGAGCTGTTTTTT
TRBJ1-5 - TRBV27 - CASSFLFRGTGQPQHF TGTGCCAGCAGTTTTTTGTTTCGGGGGACGGGTCAGCCCCAGCATTTT
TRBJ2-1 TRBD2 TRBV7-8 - CASSPRESGMNEQFF TGTGCCAGCAGCCCCCGGGAAAGCGGGATGAATGAGCAGTTCTTC
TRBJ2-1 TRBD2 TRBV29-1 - CSVVGGGNEQFF TGCAGCGTTGTCGGGGGAGGGAATGAGCAGTTCTTC
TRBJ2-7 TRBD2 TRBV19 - CASSPQRGASYEQYF TGTGCCAGTAGTCCCCAGCGGGGGGCATCCTACGAGCAGTACTTC
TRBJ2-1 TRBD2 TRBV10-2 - CASTYSSGRAHEQFF TGCGCCAGCACCTATTCTAGCGGGAGGGCCCATGAGCAGTTCTTC
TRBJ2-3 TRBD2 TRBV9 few CASSVASGQNTDTQYF TGTGCCAGCAGCGTAGCTAGCGGGCAGAACACAGATACGCAGTATTTT
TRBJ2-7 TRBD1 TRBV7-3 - CASSLNRGQSEQYF TGTGCCAGCAGCTTAAACAGGGGGCAGAGCGAGCAGTACTTC
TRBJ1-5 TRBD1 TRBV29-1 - CSVATGGSEHF TGCAGCGTGGCTACAGGGGGCTCGGAACATTTT
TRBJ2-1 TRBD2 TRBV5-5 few CASSHTGGRMFGEQFF TGTGCCAGCAGCCATACTGGCGGGAGGATGTTTGGTGAGCAGTTCTTC
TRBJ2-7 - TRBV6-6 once CASSETQPHYEQYF TGTGCCAGCAGCGAGACTCAGCCCCACTACGAGCAGTACTTC